These T cell receptor beta chains were read from a single sample in a study of OX40 agonist ivuxolimab in advanced cancers. Profiling relied on immunoSEQ multiplex PCR, and the TCRdb table lists in-frame clones only, not all of them. The data contain 95,000 to 150,000 clones, over 75% of them singletons. Specimen: CD4+ or CD8+ T cells sorted from blood, collected in a trial of the OX40 agonist ivuxolimab. These TCRs come from an adult with an advanced solid tumor such as melanoma, head and neck, liver or kidney cancer. The CDR3 runs from the conserved cysteine through the conserved F or W. The D gene is left open where the match is weak. Clone size is shown for a subset of rows, as once, few, many or a class of expanded clone.

>TRBV19|TRBJ2-1|14|-|-
CASSMRFGGNEQFF
TGTGCCAGTAGTATGAGGTTCGGGGGCAATGAGCAGTTCTTC
>TRBV5-1|TRBJ2-4|17|-|-
CASSLGGGALPKNIQYF
TGCGCCAGCAGCTTAGGAGGGGGGGCCCTTCCCAAAAACATTCAGTACTTC
>TRBV6-4|TRBJ1-6|19|-|-
CATQPPRQGLSSYNSPLHF
TGTGCCACCCAACCCCCCCGGCAGGGCCTTAGCTCCTATAATTCACCCCTCCACTTT
>TRBV4-3|TRBJ1-3|15|-|once
CASSQNREHGNTIYF
TGCGCCAGCAGCCAGAACAGGGAGCATGGAAACACCATATATTTT
>TRBV10-3|TRBJ2-1|15|-|-
CAISDWSEEVDEQFF
TGTGCCATCAGTGATTGGTCAGAGGAGGTCGATGAGCAGTTCTTC
>TRBV30|TRBJ1-6|15|-|-
CAWSRSPGVGSPLHF
TGTGCCTGGAGTCGAAGTCCAGGGGTCGGTTCACCCCTCCACTTT
>TRBV11-2|TRBJ1-1|15|-|-
CASSTQGRWGTEAFF
TGTGCCAGCAGCACCCAAGGACGGTGGGGAACTGAAGCTTTCTTT
>TRBV25-1|TRBJ1-2|15|TRBD1|few
CASSEDQGQSYGYTF
TGTGCCAGCAGTGAAGATCAGGGACAGTCGTATGGCTACACCTTC
>TRBV6-5|TRBJ2-7|14|-|-
CASSYNQRTYEQYF
TGTGCCAGCAGTTATAACCAGAGAACCTACGAGCAGTACTTC
>TRBV28|TRBJ1-1|15|-|-
CANSQGQDSNTEAFF
TGTGCCAACTCACAGGGCCAAGACTCGAACACTGAAGCTTTCTTT
>TRBV6-1|TRBJ1-2|16|-|-
CASSEGTGTRGDGYTF
TGTGCCAGCAGTGAGGGCACAGGGACACGTGGGGATGGCTACACCTTC
>TRBV28|TRBJ2-5|18|TRBD2|-
CASSLRQGVAGVTETQYF
TGTGCCAGCAGTTTAAGGCAGGGTGTAGCGGGGGTGACGGAGACCCAGTACTTC
>TRBV5-4|TRBJ2-7|13|-|-
CASRHQQGYEQYF
TGTGCCAGCAGACACCAACAGGGATACGAGCAGTACTTC
>TRBV4-3|TRBJ2-1|14|-|-
CASSQGSWGGEQFF
TGCGCCAGCAGCCAAGGTTCTTGGGGAGGAGAGCAGTTCTTC
>TRBV9|TRBJ2-3|14|-|-
CASSVLHSGDTQYF
TGTGCCAGCAGCGTCCTCCATAGCGGAGATACGCAGTATTTT
>TRBV7-9|TRBJ1-5|15|-|-
CASSPNRDSNQPQHF
TGTGCCAGCAGCCCCAACCGGGACAGCAATCAGCCCCAGCATTTT
>TRBV6-4|TRBJ2-3|15|TRBD1|-
CASSDAGTGIDTQYF
TGTGCCAGCAGTGACGCCGGGACAGGGATAGATACGCAGTATTTT
>TRBV6-5|TRBJ2-3|15|TRBD2|-
CASSFSTGGLDTQYF
TGTGCCAGCAGTTTTTCGACCGGGGGGTTAGATACGCAGTATTTT
>TRBV2|TRBJ1-1|11|-|once
CASSVGQIAFF
TGTGCCAGCAGTGTAGGGCAAATCGCTTTCTTT
>TRBV7-9|TRBJ1-2|14|TRBD1|-
CASIQGALDYGYTF
TGTGCCAGCATACAGGGGGCGCTTGACTATGGCTACACCTTC
>TRBV10-3|TRBJ1-5|14|-|-
CAISESPVNQPQHF
TGTGCCATCAGTGAGTCGCCGGTCAATCAGCCCCAGCATTTT
>TRBV28|TRBJ1-2|14|TRBD1|-
CASRTGGANYGYTF
TGTGCCAGCAGGACAGGGGGCGCGAACTATGGCTACACCTTC
>TRBV18|TRBJ2-3|14|-|-
CASSPFQAQDTQYF
TGTGCCAGCTCACCGTTCCAGGCACAAGATACGCAGTATTTT
>TRBV28|TRBJ1-5|16|TRBD1|-
CASSAGTGGSGQPQHF
TGTGCCAGCAGTGCCGGGACAGGGGGCTCGGGTCAGCCCCAGCATTTT
>TRBV10-3|TRBJ2-1|11|-|-
CAIRENNEQFF
TGTGCCATCAGGGAGAACAATGAGCAGTTCTTC
>TRBV7-2|TRBJ2-5|18|TRBD2|-
CASSLVTSGGASQETQYF
TGTGCCAGCAGCTTAGTTACTAGCGGGGGGGCATCTCAAGAGACCCAGTACTTC
>TRBV9|TRBJ2-3|15|TRBD2|-
CASSVVSGGADTQYF
TGTGCCAGCAGCGTAGTTAGCGGGGGGGCAGATACGCAGTATTTT
>TRBV6-5|TRBJ1-1|12|TRBD1|-
CASSPRTGRTFF
TGTGCCAGCAGTCCCAGGACAGGGCGAACTTTCTTT
>TRBV28|TRBJ2-7|14|-|-
CASSFRTASYEQYF
TGTGCCAGCAGTTTCCGGACAGCTTCCTACGAGCAGTACTTC
>TRBV25-1|TRBJ1-6|16|TRBD1|-
CASSVAGTGRGSPLHF
TGTGCCAGCAGTGTCGCCGGGACAGGGAGGGGTTCACCCCTCCACTTT
>TRBV7-3|TRBJ2-3|15|TRBD2|-
CASSPGGANTDTQYF
TGTGCCAGCAGCCCCGGGGGGGCTAACACAGATACGCAGTATTTT
>TRBV7-9|TRBJ1-1|13|-|-
CASSQERNTEAFF
TGTGCCAGCAGCCAAGAGAGGAACACTGAAGCTTTCTTT
>TRBV9|TRBJ1-1|15|TRBD1|-
CASSVGGQGSTEAFF
TGTGCCAGCAGCGTAGGGGGACAGGGATCCACTGAAGCTTTCTTT
>TRBV18|TRBJ2-5|14|-|once
CASSPVDTQETQYF
TGTGCCAGCTCACCCGTCGACACCCAAGAGACCCAGTACTTC
>TRBV5-8|TRBJ2-4|16|TRBD2|-
CASSRTGGLAKNIQYF
TGTGCCAGCAGCCGGACGGGGGGGCTAGCCAAAAACATTCAGTACTTC
>TRBV19|TRBJ2-4|15|TRBD2|-
CASSPIAGGRNIQYF
TGTGCCAGTAGTCCCATAGCGGGGGGGCGAAACATTCAGTACTTC
>TRBV9|TRBJ2-5|16|-|-
CASSPRGGDIQETQYF
TGTGCCAGCAGCCCAAGAGGCGGGGACATCCAAGAGACCCAGTACTTC
>TRBV19|TRBJ2-5|15|TRBD2|many
CASISGTSGQETQYF
TGTGCCAGTATATCCGGGACTAGCGGGCAAGAGACCCAGTACTTC
>TRBV9|TRBJ1-1|13|-|-
CASSVDDRLKAFF
TGTGCCAGCAGCGTAGATGACAGACTTAAAGCTTTCTTT
>TRBV19|TRBJ2-7|17|-|-
CASRVSGASATNYEQYF
TGTGCCAGTAGGGTATCGGGGGCTAGCGCAACTAATTACGAGCAGTACTTC
>TRBV7-2|TRBJ1-5|13|-|-
CASSPQGYQPQHF
TGTGCCAGCAGCCCGCAGGGATACCAGCCCCAGCATTTT
>TRBV6-5|TRBJ2-7|15|TRBD1|-
CASRGTGGSEYEQYF
TGTGCCAGCAGGGGGACAGGAGGTTCGGAATACGAGCAGTACTTC
>TRBV6-1|TRBJ2-7|15|-|-
CASSETGFFSYEQYF
TGTGCCAGCAGTGAAACCGGTTTTTTCTCCTACGAGCAGTACTTC
>TRBV7-9|TRBJ2-5|11|-|-
CASSPWETQYF
TGTGCCAGCAGCCCGTGGGAGACCCAGTACTTC